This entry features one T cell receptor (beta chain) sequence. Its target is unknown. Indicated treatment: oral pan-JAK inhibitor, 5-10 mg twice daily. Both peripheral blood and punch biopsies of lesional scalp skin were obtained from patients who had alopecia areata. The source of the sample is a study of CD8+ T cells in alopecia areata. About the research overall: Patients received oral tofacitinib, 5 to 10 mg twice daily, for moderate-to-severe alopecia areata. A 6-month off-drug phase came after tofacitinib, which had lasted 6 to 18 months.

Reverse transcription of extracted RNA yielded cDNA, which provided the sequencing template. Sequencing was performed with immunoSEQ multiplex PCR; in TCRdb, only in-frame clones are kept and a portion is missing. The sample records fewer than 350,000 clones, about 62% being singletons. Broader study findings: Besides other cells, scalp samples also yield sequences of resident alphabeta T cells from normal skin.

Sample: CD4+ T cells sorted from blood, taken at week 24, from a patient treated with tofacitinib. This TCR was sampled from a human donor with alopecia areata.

CDR3 sequence (DNA): TGTGCCAGCAGGCCCCGGGAATTCTCCTACAATGAGCAGTTCTTC. Protein: CASRPREFSYNEQFF. This chain uses TRBV7-2 with TRBJ2-1, with a tentative D call TRBD2 (5 bases). Germline V gene data show CDR1 as SGHTA and CDR2 as FQGNSA. Trimming cost V 6 bases and J 0 bases, with 12 bases left between them. The CDR3 is made up of 15 amino acids.